One and the same sample provided the 19 T cell receptor beta chains below, sequenced in a study of T cell responses to AZD1222 COVID-19 vaccine. Clones were read by immunoSEQ multiplex PCR, and TCRdb kept only the in-frame ones, dropping some. The data hold about 150,000 clones, with approximately 90% observed a single time. Sequenced material: peripheral blood, taken after recovery from COVID-19. All receptors come from an adult who had recovered from COVID-19.

This chain joins TRBV9 and TRBJ1-1, with no clear D. Germline CDR1 reads SGDLS; CDR2 reads YYNGEE. The V and J ends lost 3 bases and 7 bases respectively, with 16 bases between them. The length of the CDR3 is 14 residues. CDR3 sequence (DNA): TGTGCCAGCAGCGCGGGGAGAGAGCACCTTGAAGCTTTCTTT. Its translation is CASSAGREHLEAFF.

The gene calls are TRBV12-3 or TRBV12-4 and TRBJ1-2; D unresolved. The CDR3 contains 13 residues. Trimming pared 2 bases from V and 2 bases from J, leaving 6 bases between. CDR3 nucleotides: TGTGCCAGCAGTTTATCGGGGAACTATGGCTACACCTTC. Amino acids: CASSLSGNYGYTF.

The chain links TRBV9 to TRBJ2-5; 10 nucleotides match TRBD2. Germline loops: CDR1 SGDLS, CDR2 YYNGEE. V was pared by 0 bases and J by 3 bases, with 8 bases of the junction left unmatched. The length of the CDR3 is 17 residues. CDR3 nucleotides: TGTGCCAGCAGCGTAGATGTAGCGGGGGGAATGAAAGAGACCCAGTACTTC. Translating gives CASSVDVAGGMKETQYF.

This chain uses TRBV9 with TRBJ2-5, with TRBD2 matching over 9 bases. V shed 8 bases, J shed 5 bases, and the junction held 13 bases outside the gene matches. Germline CDR1 and CDR2: SGDLS and YYNGEE. The CDR3 consists of 15 residues. The CDR3 protein is CASTPQAGGPETQYF. Here the CDR3 DNA reads TGTGCCAGTACCCCTCAGGCGGGGGGGCCGGAGACCCAGTACTTC.

A single count supports this clone. V gene TRBV19 combines with J gene TRBJ1-3; D is undetermined. V was pared by 6 bases and J by 0 bases, with 18 bases between. Germline CDR1 is LNHDA and CDR2 is SQIVND (reference sequence). This CDR3 has 17 amino acids. CDR3 nucleotides: TGTGCCAGTAGAGGGAGGAGGGCCCCCATCTCTGGAAACACCATATATTTT. Translation gives CASRGRRAPISGNTIYF.

This chain joins TRBV6-5 and TRBJ2-3; possibly TRBD2 for D (6 bases). Germline V gene lookup returns CDR1 MNHEY and CDR2 SVGAGI. The V end was cut by 6 bases, the J end by 5 bases, with 12 bases between. The CDR3 consists of 13 residues. The CDR3 loop is CASSPLGGDTQYF. The CDR3 DNA reads TGTGCCAGCAGCCCCCTCGGGGGAGATACGCAGTATTTT.

This clone was recorded a few times. The chain recombines TRBV7-2 with TRBJ2-2; D ambiguous. CDR1 and CDR2 from the germline V gene are SGHTA and FQGNSA. The CDR3 length is 14 residues. V was cut by 2 bases and J by 1 base, with 5 bases left in between. CDR3 sequence: CASSLTVNTGELFF. CDR3 coding DNA: TGTGCCAGCAGCTTAACAGTGAACACCGGGGAGCTGTTTTTT.

CDR3 sequence (DNA): TGCAGCGTCGGGACAGGCACAGATACGCAGTATTTT. This sequence encodes CSVGTGTDTQYF. The chain combines TRBV29-1 with TRBJ2-3; 7 nucleotides align to TRBD1. The CDR3 consists of 12 residues. With 6 bases clipped from V and 1 base from J, the junction kept 1 base outside the gene matches. The germline V gene encodes CDR1 SQVTM and CDR2 ANQGSEA.

The chain couples TRBV3-1 (or the pseudogene TRBV3-2) to TRBJ2-6, with D possibly called TRBD1 or TRBD2 (5 bases each). Germline CDR1 reads LGHDT; CDR2 reads YNNKEL (reference sequence). The V end was cut by 3 bases, the J end by 1 base, with 19 bases between. The CDR3 extends over 19 amino acids. The DNA for the CDR3 is TGTGCCAGCAGCCACCACCGGGACCTATTTCTTTCTGGGGCCAACGTCCTGACTTTC. This sequence encodes CASSHHRDLFLSGANVLTF.

This CDR3 reads CASSTYLGGESEAFF. The CDR3 coding sequence is TGCGCCAGCAGCACTTATTTGGGAGGGGAGTCTGAAGCTTTCTTT. The J gene is TRBJ1-1, the V gene TRBV10-2; a possible D gene is TRBD1 (5 bases). The CDR3 loop spans 15 amino acids. CDR1 WSHSY and CDR2 SAAADI come from the germline V gene. The V end lost 6 bases, the J end lost 6 bases, and 20 bases lay between the germline ends.

The chain joins TRBV7-2 to TRBJ2-7; 9 bases are shared with TRBD2. This CDR3 is 15 amino acids long. Trimming at V came to 5 bases and at J to 0 bases, leaving 5 bases not matched to a gene. Germline CDR1 is SGHTA and CDR2 is FQGNSA. CDR3 sequence (DNA): TGTGCCAGCAGCAACCAGCGGGGGGTCTCCTACGAGCAGTACTTC. Its translation: CASSNQRGVSYEQYF. Using reference TRBV7-2 and TRBJ2-7 for the parts outside the CDR3, the full variable domain is GAGVSQSPSNKVTEKGKDVELRCDPISGHTALYWYRQSLGQGLEFLIYFQGNSAPDKSGLPSDRFSAERTGGSVSTLTIQRTQQEDSAVYLCASSNQRGVSYEQYFGPGTRLTVT.

A single count supports this clone. The chain joins TRBV5-8 to TRBJ2-2, with D perhaps TRBD2 (5 bases). Germline V lookup: CDR1 SGHTS, CDR2 YDEGEE. The CDR3 covers 13 residues. V lost 5 bases, J lost 8 bases, and 13 bases lay in between. As DNA, the CDR3 is TGTGCCAGCAGACGGGGATTGGTGGGGGAGCTGTTTTTT. This codes for CASRRGLVGELFF.

The chain links TRBV2 to TRBJ2-7; the match to TRBD1 covers 9 bases. CDR1 and CDR2 (germline): SNHLY, FYNNEI. The CDR3 loop spans 16 amino acids. After removal of 7 bases from V and 5 bases from J, the junction contained 15 bases not matched to a gene. The CDR3 sequence is CASTRFPGQGVDEQYF. As DNA, the CDR3 is TGTGCCAGCACACGCTTTCCGGGACAGGGAGTCGACGAGCAGTACTTC. Full variable domain (missing parts from reference TRBV2 and TRBJ2-7): EPEVTQTPSHQVTQMGQEVILRCVPISNHLYFYWYRQILGQKVEFLVSFYNNEISEKSEIFDDQFSVERPDGSNFTLKIRSTKLEDSAMYFCASTRFPGQGVDEQYFGPGTRLTVT.

The J gene is TRBJ2-7, the V gene TRBV19; the match to TRBD1 covers 10 bases. V lost 6 bases to trimming and J lost 3 bases; unmatched junction nucleotides: 8. Germline CDR1 and CDR2: LNHDA and SQIVND (reference sequence). This CDR3 comprises 15 residues. The CDR3, as DNA: TGTGCCAGTAGACATGGACAGGGGGGTTACTACGAGCAGTACTTC. Translated, it gives CASRHGQGGYYEQYF.

This chain connects TRBV19 to TRBJ2-7; D could derive from TRBD1 or TRBD2 (5 bases each). Trimming took 7 bases from V and 0 from J, leaving 16 bases between them. CDR1 LNHDA and CDR2 SQIVND come from the germline V gene (reference sequence). This CDR3 contains 15 residues. The CDR3 protein is CASTAGQGVSYEQYF. In DNA form, the CDR3 reads TGTGCCAGTACCGCCGGCCAGGGAGTCTCCTACGAGCAGTACTTC.

V and J are TRBV19 and TRBJ1-2, with 9 nucleotides matching TRBD1. The CDR3 is made up of 15 amino acids. CDR1 LNHDA and CDR2 SQIVND come from the germline V gene (reference sequence). V shed 5 bases and J 2 bases; nucleotides not matched to a gene: 6. CDR3 bases: TGTGCCAGTAGTGCCACCGGGACAGGGAACTATGGCTACACCTTC. Amino acids: CASSATGTGNYGYTF.

The chain uses TRBV4-1 and TRBJ1-2; unclear D gene. Germline values: CDR1 MGHRA, CDR2 YSYEKL. Trimming took off 1 base at V and 0 bases at J, with 6 bases between the two ends. The CDR3 contains 14 residues. The CDR3 sequence: CASSQVDPNYGYTF. In nucleotides, the CDR3 is TGCGCCAGCAGCCAAGTGGATCCTAACTATGGCTACACCTTC.

This clone was recorded once. In DNA form, the CDR3 reads TGTGCCAGCAGTTACGGGGCAGGGGGCACCGGGGAGCTGTTTTTT. Protein product: CASSYGAGGTGELFF. V and J are TRBV6-5 and TRBJ2-2; 7 nucleotides line up with TRBD1. CDR1 and CDR2 from the germline V gene are MNHEY and SVGAGI. J lost 4 bases, V lost 2 bases, and 4 bases had no gene match. The CDR3 loop spans 15 amino acids.

The chain couples TRBV10-1 to TRBJ2-7, with 11 bases matching TRBD1. Germline loops: CDR1 WNHNN, CDR2 SYGVQD (reference sequence). Trimming removed 3 bases from V and 6 bases from J; junction bases left unmatched: 4. This CDR3 contains 14 residues. The CDR3 sequence is CASSERDRGSEQYF. The CDR3 DNA follows: TGCGCCAGCAGTGAAAGGGACAGGGGGAGCGAGCAGTACTTC.